The source of this T cell receptor beta chain is a study of blood T cell repertoires in COVID-19. Study details: The United States, Italy and Spain supplied acute and convalescent COVID-19 samples. PBMCs, B-cell-depleted T cells, or T cells provided the cDNA or gDNA that made up the material.

Seattle researchers signed up patients amid active infection and tracked them longitudinally. The CDR3 is 14 residues long. Losses at the gene ends were 4 bases for V and 0 bases for J; bases not matched to a gene: 3. Germline CDR1 is SQVTM and CDR2 is ANQGSEA. How the authors handled the data: How many nucleated cells were present was estimated from reference gene primer amplification. The method was immunoSEQ multiplex PCR; TCRdb's version includes in-frame clones alone and lacks a portion of them. For V, J and clone size, that table is used; D and trimming come from the DNA. The sample carries about 90,000 clones, around 89% recorded once.

The gene calls are TRBV29-1 and TRBJ2-1, with TRBD2 identical over 7 bases. This receptor was identified in a man in his fifties with COVID-19, enrolled during active disease. Sequenced sample: peripheral blood. CDR3 sequence (DNA): TGCAGCGTTGTGGGGGGGAGCTCCTACAATGAGCAGTTCTTC. Translating it yields CSVVGGSSYNEQFF.